This entry lists 20 T cell receptor beta chains sequenced from one sample in a study of cytomegalovirus exposure and HLA in healthy donors. A multiplex PCR was run with 60 Vbeta primers and 13 Jbeta primers. The data were produced by immunoSEQ multiplex PCR, yet TCRdb's version contains in-frame clones alone and is incomplete. The sample gives some 200,000 clones, more than 60% of which show up once; less than 2% is in the top ten. Sequencing used PBMCs. The receptors derive from a man aged 50-59 years in good health and CMV-seronegative.

V and J are TRBV7-3 and TRBJ2-2, with a weak D call TRBD2 (5 bases). Deletions cut 0 bases from V and 4 bases from J, with 6 bases between. Germline assignment: CDR1 SGHTA and CDR2 FQGTGA. This CDR3 is built from 14 residues. CDR3 sequence (DNA): TGTGCCAGCAGCTTAACGGGGAGCACCGGGGAGCTGTTTTTT. As protein: CASSLTGSTGELFF.

The chain is built from TRBV7-3 and TRBJ2-5, with 9 bases lining up with TRBD2. There are 15 residues in the CDR3. The germline V gene has CDR1 SGHTA and CDR2 FQGTGA. With 6 bases clipped from V and 4 bases from J, the junction kept 9 bases outside the gene matches. The CDR3, as DNA: TGTGCCAGCAGTAGTAGCGGGAGACGGGGAGAGACCCAGTACTTC. It encodes CASSSSGRRGETQYF.

There are a few counts of this clone. The chain uses TRBV10-3 and TRBJ2-4; D possibly corresponds to TRBD2 (6 bases). Trimming pared 6 bases from V and 0 bases from J, leaving 15 bases between. The CDR3 sequence is 16 residues long. Per the germline V gene, CDR1 is ENHRY and CDR2 is SYGVKD. CDR3 in amino acids: CAISDPSVLAKNIQYF. The DNA for the CDR3 is TGTGCCATCAGCGACCCTAGCGTGTTAGCCAAAAACATTCAGTACTTC.

Points on this clone: Other DNA variants within this sample encode the same CDR3. This sequence joins TRBV5-1 and TRBJ1-1; 8 bases are a match to TRBD1. CDR1 and CDR2 from the germline V gene are SGHRS and YFSETQ. With 4 bases clipped from V and 4 bases from J, the junction kept 6 bases outside the gene matches. CDR3 length: 14 amino acids. The CDR3 spells CASSLQGVGTEAFF. DNA of the CDR3: TGCGCCAGCAGCCTACAGGGGGTAGGCACTGAAGCTTTCTTT.

CDR3 sequence: CASSPFRGWDEQYF. In DNA form, the CDR3 reads TGTGCCAGCAGCCCTTTTCGGGGGTGGGACGAGCAGTACTTC. The chain uses TRBV11-2 and TRBJ2-7, with a weak D call TRBD2 (6 bases). The V end lost 5 bases, the J end lost 5 bases, and 16 bases lay between the germline ends. CDR1 is SGHAT, CDR2 FQNNGV, per germline. CDR3 length: 14 amino acids.

The chain combines TRBV6-5 with TRBJ2-2; D is unresolved. Trimming pared 5 bases from V and 5 bases from J, leaving 12 bases between. The CDR3 runs to 14 residues. Germline V gives CDR1 MNHEY, CDR2 SVGAGI. This chain's CDR3 is CASSEGVETGELFF. The CDR3 DNA follows: TGTGCCAGCAGTGAAGGAGTCGAGACCGGGGAGCTGTTTTTT.

The chain links TRBV6-6 to TRBJ2-5, with 7 bases matching TRBD2. Germline CDR1 and CDR2: MNHNY and SVGAGI (reference sequence). V lost 9 bases to trimming and J lost 5 bases; unmatched junction nucleotides: 15. There are 15 residues in the CDR3. CDR3 sequence (DNA): TGTGCCAGTGAACGATTCGGGCGGGAGTCTGAGACCCAGTACTTC. Translating gives CASERFGRESETQYF.

The gene calls are TRBV7-8 and TRBJ1-2, with a possible D match to TRBD1 (6 bases). Trimming pared 5 bases from V and 5 bases from J, leaving 18 bases between. This CDR3 is 15 amino acids long. The V gene's germline CDR1 is SGHVS and CDR2 FQNEAQ. The CDR3 reads CASSPVGGLGYGYTF. The CDR3 coding sequence is TGTGCCAGCAGCCCCGTCGGGGGGCTGGGGTATGGCTACACCTTC. The whole variable domain, filled in from reference TRBV7-8 and TRBJ1-2, reads GAGVSQSPRYKVAKRGQDVALRCDPISGHVSLFWYQQALGQGPEFLTYFQNEAQLDKSGLPSDRFFAERPEGSVSTLKIQRTQQEDSAVYLCASSPVGGLGYGYTFGSGTRLTVV.

On this clone: One junction end disagrees with the germline gene, perhaps due to a read error. The chain is built from TRBV2 and TRBJ2-4; D is possibly TRBD1 (6 bases). Germline lookup yields CDR1 SNHLY and CDR2 FYNNEI. CDR3 length: 17 residues. CDR3 nucleotides: TGTGCCAGCAGTGTTGGGTTGTTGGGACACACGCCCAACAGTCAGTACTTC. Amino acid sequence: CASSVGLLGHTPNSQYF. Filled out from reference TRBV2 and TRBJ2-4, the complete variable domain reads EPEVTQTPSHQVTQMGQEVILRCVPISNHLYFYWYRQILGQKVEFLVSFYNNEISEKSEIFDDQFSVERPDGSNFTLKIRSTKLEDSAMYFCASSVGLLGHTPNSQYFGAGTRLSVL.

The rearrangement uses TRBV9 and TRBJ2-7; D call uncertain. V was shortened by 4 bases and J by 2 bases, with 13 bases between the two germline ends. CDR1 and CDR2 (germline): SGDLS, YYNGEE. The CDR3 sequence is 14 residues long. The DNA for the CDR3 is TGTGCCAGCAGCTTTGGAGTATCCCCCTACGAGCAGTACTTC. Translation gives CASSFGVSPYEQYF.

The J gene is TRBJ1-4, the V gene TRBV4-1, with D unclear. The CDR3 length is 15 residues. Trimming removed 1 base at V and 0 bases at J, with 6 bases between. Per germline, CDR1 MGHRA and CDR2 YSYEKL. CDR3: CASSQGPSTNEKLFF. The DNA of the CDR3 is TGCGCCAGCAGCCAAGGTCCCTCAACTAATGAAAAACTGTTTTTT.

This chain links TRBV7-9 with TRBJ2-7, with 9 bases that match TRBD1. The germline V gene encodes CDR1 SEHNR and CDR2 FQNEAQ (reference sequence). After removal of 3 bases from V and 4 bases from J, the junction contained 7 bases not matched to a gene. This CDR3 spans 15 amino acids. In DNA form, the CDR3 reads TGTGCCAGCAGCTTCGGGACAGGGACTCTATACGAGCAGTACTTC. This codes for CASSFGTGTLYEQYF.

This clone was found a few times. This chain joins TRBV7-9 and TRBJ2-3, with D uncertain. V lost 0 bases to trimming and J lost 4 bases, with 5 bases between them. CDR1 SEHNR and CDR2 FQNEAQ come from the germline V gene (reference sequence). The CDR3 consists of 13 residues. CDR3 loop: CASSLARSDTQYF. The CDR3 DNA is TGTGCCAGCAGCTTAGCGCGTTCAGATACGCAGTATTTT.

This chain links TRBV6-1 with TRBJ1-5; 7 nucleotides match TRBD1. V was clipped by 6 bases and J by 4 bases; unmatched bases: 3. CDR3 length: 13 amino acids. Per germline, CDR1 MNHNS and CDR2 SASEGT. The chain's CDR3 is CASREGQNQPQHF. For the CDR3, the DNA is TGTGCCAGCAGAGAGGGACAGAATCAGCCCCAGCATTTT.

The rearrangement joins TRBV19 to TRBJ2-7; weak D call: TRBD2 (6 bases). The length of the CDR3 is 14 residues. Between the trimmed V and J ends, which lost 6 bases and 5 bases, there was a span of 17 bases. CDR1 is LNHDA and CDR2 is SQIVND in the germline V gene (reference sequence). This chain's CDR3 is CASSYGTAPDEQYF. Written as DNA, the CDR3 is TGTGCCAGTAGCTATGGGACTGCTCCCGACGAGCAGTACTTC.

The chain carries TRBV28 and TRBJ2-4; 15 bases are a match to TRBD2. Trimming took 4 bases from V and 7 from J; bases not matched to a gene: 5. Looked up from germline, CDR1 is MDHEN and CDR2 is SYDVKM. This CDR3 is 16 amino acids long. The CDR3 here is CASSSAGTSGRNIQYF. The DNA of the CDR3 is TGTGCCAGCAGTTCCGCCGGGACTAGCGGGAGGAACATTCAGTACTTC.

The J gene is TRBJ1-3, the V gene TRBV27; D is undetermined. Per germline, CDR1 MNHEY and CDR2 SMNVEV (reference sequence). V was trimmed by 6 bases and J by 5 bases, leaving 14 bases between them. The CDR3 runs 14 residues. CDR3 DNA sequence: TGTGCCAGCAGCCCCTTCGGGAGTAGAAACACCATATATTTT. Translated: CASSPFGSRNTIYF.

The rearrangement uses TRBV15 and TRBJ1-5; tentatively, D is TRBD1 (6 bases). V was cut by 6 bases and J by 3 bases, with 12 bases left in between. CDR1 is LNHNV, CDR2 YYDKDF, per germline (reference sequence). The CDR3 runs 14 residues. The CDR3 protein is CATRPAGANQPQHF. The CDR3 DNA reads TGTGCCACCAGACCGGCAGGGGCCAATCAGCCCCAGCATTTT.

The chain has TRBV15 and TRBJ1-5, with TRBD1 matching over 8 bases. The CDR3 is 20 amino acids. After removal of 4 bases from V and 0 bases from J, the junction contained 17 bases not matched to a gene. CDR1 LNHNV and CDR2 YYDKDF come from the germline V gene (reference sequence). The DNA of the CDR3 is TGTGCCACCAGCATGGCTTGGACAGGGAGTGGGACCTATAGCAATCAGCCCCAGCATTTT. Amino acid sequence: CATSMAWTGSGTYSNQPQHF. Supplemented by reference TRBV15 and TRBJ1-5, the full variable domain reads DAMVIQNPRYQVTQFGKPVTLSCSQTLNHNVMYWYQQKSSQAPKLLFHYYDKDFNNEADTPDNFQSRRPNTSFCFLDIRSPGLGDTAMYLCATSMAWTGSGTYSNQPQHFGDGTRLSIL.

The V and J genes are TRBV27 and TRBJ2-7; TRBD1 aligns across 7 bases. The germline V gene encodes CDR1 MNHEY and CDR2 SMNVEV (reference sequence). The CDR3 sequence is 15 residues long. V lost 6 bases, J lost 1 base, and 9 bases stayed unmatched. This CDR3 reads CASSPDRRYSYEQYF. In nucleotides, the CDR3 is TGTGCCAGCAGCCCGGACAGGCGGTATTCCTACGAGCAGTACTTC.